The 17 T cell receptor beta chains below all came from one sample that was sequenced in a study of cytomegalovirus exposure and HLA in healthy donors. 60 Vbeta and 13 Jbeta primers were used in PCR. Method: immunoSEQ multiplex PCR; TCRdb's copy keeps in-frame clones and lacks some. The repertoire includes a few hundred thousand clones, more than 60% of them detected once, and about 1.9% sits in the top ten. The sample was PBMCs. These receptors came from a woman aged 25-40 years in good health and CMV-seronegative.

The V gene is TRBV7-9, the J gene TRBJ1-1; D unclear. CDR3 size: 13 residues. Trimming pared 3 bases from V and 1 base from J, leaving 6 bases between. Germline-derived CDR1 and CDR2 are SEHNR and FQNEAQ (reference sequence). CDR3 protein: CASSLFQNTEAFF. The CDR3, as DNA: TGTGCCAGCAGCTTGTTCCAGAACACTGAAGCTTTCTTT.

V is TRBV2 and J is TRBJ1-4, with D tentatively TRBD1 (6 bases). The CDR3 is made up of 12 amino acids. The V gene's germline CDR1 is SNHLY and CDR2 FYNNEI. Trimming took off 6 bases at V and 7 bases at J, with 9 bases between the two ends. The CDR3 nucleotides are TGTGCCAGCAGCGGGACATTTGAAAAACTGTTTTTT. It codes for CASSGTFEKLFF.

The CDR3 nucleotides read TGTGCCAGCAGTGAACATGGCAGCGATCCGCCTGGAAACACCATATATTTT. Encoded protein: CASSEHGSDPPGNTIYF. The V and J genes are TRBV6-1 and TRBJ1-3; no clear D gene. V lost 2 bases to trimming and J lost 2 bases, with 16 bases between them. The CDR3 totals 17 residues. Germline lookup yields CDR1 MNHNS and CDR2 SASEGT.

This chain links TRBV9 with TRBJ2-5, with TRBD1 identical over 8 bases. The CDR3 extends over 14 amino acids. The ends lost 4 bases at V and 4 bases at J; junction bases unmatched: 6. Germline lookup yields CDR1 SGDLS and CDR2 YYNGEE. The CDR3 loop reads CASSIGTGAETQYF. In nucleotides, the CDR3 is TGTGCCAGCAGCATCGGGACAGGAGCAGAGACCCAGTACTTC.

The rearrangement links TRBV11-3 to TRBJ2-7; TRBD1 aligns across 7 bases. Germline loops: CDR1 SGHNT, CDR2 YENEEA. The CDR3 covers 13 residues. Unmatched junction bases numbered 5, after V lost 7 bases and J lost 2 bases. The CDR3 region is CASKGQGAYEQYF. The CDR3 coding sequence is TGTGCCAGCAAGGGGCAGGGGGCCTACGAGCAGTACTTC.

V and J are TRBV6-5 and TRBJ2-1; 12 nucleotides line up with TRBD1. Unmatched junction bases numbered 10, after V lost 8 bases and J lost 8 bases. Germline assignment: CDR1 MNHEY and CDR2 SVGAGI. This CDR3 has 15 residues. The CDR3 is CASSPGTGGWYEQFF. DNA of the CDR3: TGTGCCAGCTCCCCCGGGACAGGGGGCTGGTATGAGCAGTTCTTC.

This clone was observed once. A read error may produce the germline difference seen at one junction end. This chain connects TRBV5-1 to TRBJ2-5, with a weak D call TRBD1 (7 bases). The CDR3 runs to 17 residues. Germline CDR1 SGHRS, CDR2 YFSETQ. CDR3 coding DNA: TGCGTCAGCAGCTTGGCCCAGGGGGGCGACGACCAAGAGACCCAGTACTTC. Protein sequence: CVSSLAQGGDDQETQYF.

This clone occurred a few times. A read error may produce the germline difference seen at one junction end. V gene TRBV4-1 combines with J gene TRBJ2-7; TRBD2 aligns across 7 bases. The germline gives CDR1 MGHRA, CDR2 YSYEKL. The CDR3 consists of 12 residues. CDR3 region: CASSQVGDYPHF. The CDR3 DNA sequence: TGCGCCAGCAGCCAAGTAGGGGACTACCCTCACTTC.

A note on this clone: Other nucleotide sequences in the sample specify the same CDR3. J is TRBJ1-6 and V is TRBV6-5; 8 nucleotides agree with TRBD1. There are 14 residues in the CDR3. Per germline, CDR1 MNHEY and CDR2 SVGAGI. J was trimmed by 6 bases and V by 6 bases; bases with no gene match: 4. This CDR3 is CASRSQGANSPLHF. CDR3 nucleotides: TGTGCCAGCAGGAGCCAGGGGGCTAATTCACCCCTCCACTTT.

CDR3 in DNA: TGTGCCATCAGTGAGGAAGGCAGGGGCCACTCTGGGGCCAACGTCCTGACTTTC. Its translation is CAISEEGRGHSGANVLTF. J is TRBJ2-6 and V is TRBV10-3; TRBD1 might be the D (6 bases). This CDR3 is built from 18 residues. Per the germline V gene, CDR1 is ENHRY and CDR2 is SYGVKD. V lost 2 bases to trimming and J lost 0 bases, with 14 bases between them.

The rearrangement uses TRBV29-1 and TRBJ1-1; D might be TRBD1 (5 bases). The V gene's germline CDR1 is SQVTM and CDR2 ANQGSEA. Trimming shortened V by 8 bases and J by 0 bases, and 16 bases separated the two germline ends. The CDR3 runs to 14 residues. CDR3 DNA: TGCAGCCCCCCTGGGGGGTCCCTGAACACTGAAGCTTTCTTT. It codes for CSPPGGSLNTEAFF.

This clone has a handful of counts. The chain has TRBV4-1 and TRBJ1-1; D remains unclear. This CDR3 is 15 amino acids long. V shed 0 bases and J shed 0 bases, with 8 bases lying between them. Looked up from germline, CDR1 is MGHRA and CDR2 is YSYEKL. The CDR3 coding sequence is TGCGCCAGCAGCCAAGACCCGGGATTGAACACTGAAGCTTTCTTT. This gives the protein CASSQDPGLNTEAFF.

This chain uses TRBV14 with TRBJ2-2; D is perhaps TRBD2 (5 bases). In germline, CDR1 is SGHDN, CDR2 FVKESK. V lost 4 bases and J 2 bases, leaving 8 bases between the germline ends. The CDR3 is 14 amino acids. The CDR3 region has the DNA TGTGCCAGCAGCCCCGACTATAACACCGGGGAGCTGTTTTTT. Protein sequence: CASSPDYNTGELFF.

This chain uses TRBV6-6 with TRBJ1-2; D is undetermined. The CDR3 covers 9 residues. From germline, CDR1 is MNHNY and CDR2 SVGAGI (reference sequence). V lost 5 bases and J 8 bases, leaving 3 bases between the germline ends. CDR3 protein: CASSPGYTF. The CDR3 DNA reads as TGTGCCAGCAGTCCGGGCTACACCTTC.

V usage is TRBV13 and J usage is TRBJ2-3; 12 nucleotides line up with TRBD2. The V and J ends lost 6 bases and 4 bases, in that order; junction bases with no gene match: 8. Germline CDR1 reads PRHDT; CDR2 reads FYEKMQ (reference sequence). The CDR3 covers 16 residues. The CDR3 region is CASRSTSGRISDTQYF. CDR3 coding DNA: TGTGCCAGCAGGTCCACTAGCGGGAGGATATCAGATACGCAGTATTTT.

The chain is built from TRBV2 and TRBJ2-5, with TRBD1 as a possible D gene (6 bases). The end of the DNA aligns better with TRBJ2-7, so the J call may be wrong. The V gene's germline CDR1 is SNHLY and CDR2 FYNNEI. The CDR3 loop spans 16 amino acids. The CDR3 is CASSGGDTQLAAEQYF. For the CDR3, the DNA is TGTGCCAGCAGTGGAGGGGACACGCAACTGGCGGCCGAGCAGTACTTC.

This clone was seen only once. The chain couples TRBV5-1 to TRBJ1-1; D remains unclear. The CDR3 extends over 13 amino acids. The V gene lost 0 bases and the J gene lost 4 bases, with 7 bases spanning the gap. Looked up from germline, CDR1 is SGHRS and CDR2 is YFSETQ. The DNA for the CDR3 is TGCGCCAGCAGCTTGGCCGGAGTCACTGAAGCTTTCTTT. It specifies CASSLAGVTEAFF.